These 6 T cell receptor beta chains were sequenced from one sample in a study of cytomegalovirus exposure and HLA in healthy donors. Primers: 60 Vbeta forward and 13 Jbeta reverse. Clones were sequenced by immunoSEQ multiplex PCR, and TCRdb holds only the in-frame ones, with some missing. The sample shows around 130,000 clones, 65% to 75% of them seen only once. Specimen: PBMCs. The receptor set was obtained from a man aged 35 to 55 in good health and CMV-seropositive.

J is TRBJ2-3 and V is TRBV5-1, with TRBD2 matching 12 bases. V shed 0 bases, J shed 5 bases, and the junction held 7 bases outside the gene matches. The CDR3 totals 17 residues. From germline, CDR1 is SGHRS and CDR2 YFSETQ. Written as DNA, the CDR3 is TGCGCCAGCAGCTTGGCTCCGGGACTAGCGGGTCAAGATACGCAGTATTTT. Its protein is CASSLAPGLAGQDTQYF.

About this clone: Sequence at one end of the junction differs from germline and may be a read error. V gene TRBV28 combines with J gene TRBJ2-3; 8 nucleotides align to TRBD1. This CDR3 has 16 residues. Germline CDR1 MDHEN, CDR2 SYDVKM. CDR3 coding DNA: TGTGCCAGCAGTCCCACGGGGCAGGGGGCAGTAGATACGCGGTATTTT. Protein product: CASSPTGQGAVDTRYF.

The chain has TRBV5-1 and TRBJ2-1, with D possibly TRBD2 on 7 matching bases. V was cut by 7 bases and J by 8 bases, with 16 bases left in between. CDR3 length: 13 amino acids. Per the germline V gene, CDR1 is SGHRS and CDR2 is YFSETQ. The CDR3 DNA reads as TGCGCCAGCCAAAGGGGGGGGGTCCATGAGCAGTTCTTC. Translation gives CASQRGGVHEQFF.

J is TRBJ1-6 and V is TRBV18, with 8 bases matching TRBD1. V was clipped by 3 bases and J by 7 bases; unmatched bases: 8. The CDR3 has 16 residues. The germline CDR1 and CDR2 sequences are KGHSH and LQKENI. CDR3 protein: CASSPTAGGRNSPLHF. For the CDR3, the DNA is TGTGCCAGCTCACCGACCGCAGGGGGCAGGAATTCACCCCTCCACTTT.

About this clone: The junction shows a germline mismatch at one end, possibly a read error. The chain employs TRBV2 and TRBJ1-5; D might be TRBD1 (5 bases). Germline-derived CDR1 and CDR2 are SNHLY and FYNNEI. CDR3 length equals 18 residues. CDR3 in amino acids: CASSDFALGRGSSQPQHF. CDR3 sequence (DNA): TGTGCCAGCAGTGATTTTGCACTGGGGCGGGGTAGCAGTCAGCCCCAGCATTTT.

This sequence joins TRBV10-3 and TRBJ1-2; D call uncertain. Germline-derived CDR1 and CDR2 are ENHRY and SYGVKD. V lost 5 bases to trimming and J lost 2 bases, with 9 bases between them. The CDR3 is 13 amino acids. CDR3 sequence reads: CAISSGTNYGYTF. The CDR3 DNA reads TGTGCCATCAGTTCGGGAACAAACTATGGCTACACCTTC.